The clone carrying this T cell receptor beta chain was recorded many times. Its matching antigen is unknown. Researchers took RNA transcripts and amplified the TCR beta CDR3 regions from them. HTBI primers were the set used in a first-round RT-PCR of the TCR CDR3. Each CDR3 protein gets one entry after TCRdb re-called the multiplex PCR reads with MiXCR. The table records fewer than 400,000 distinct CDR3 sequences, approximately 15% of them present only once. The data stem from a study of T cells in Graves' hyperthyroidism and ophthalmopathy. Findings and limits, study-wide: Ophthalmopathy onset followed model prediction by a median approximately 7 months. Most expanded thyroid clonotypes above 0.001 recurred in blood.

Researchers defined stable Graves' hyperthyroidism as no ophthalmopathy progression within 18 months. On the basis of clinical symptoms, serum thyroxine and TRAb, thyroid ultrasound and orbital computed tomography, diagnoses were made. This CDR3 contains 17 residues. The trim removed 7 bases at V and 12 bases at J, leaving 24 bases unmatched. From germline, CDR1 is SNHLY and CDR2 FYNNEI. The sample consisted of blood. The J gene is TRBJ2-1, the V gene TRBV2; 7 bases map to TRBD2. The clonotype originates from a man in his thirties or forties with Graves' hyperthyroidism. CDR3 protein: CASIKELGGVHVLRQFF. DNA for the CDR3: TGTGCCAGCATAAAAGAACTGGGGGGGGTACACGTGCTGCGGCAGTTCTTC.